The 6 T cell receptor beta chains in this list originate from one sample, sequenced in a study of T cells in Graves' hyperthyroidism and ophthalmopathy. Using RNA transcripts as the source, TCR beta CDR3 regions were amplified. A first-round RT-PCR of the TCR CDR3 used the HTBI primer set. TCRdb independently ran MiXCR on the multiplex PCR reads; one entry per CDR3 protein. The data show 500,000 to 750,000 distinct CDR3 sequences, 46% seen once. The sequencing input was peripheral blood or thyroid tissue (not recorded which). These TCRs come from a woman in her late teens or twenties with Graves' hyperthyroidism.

The DNA of the CDR3 is TGTGCCAGCTCTAACGACGGGGCCCCCTACGAGCAGTACTTC. Protein: CASSNDGAPYEQYF. V and J are TRBV18 and TRBJ2-7; D may match TRBD1 or TRBD2 (5 bases each). The germline V gene has CDR1 KGHSH and CDR2 LQKENI. CDR3 length: 14 amino acids. Trimming removed 6 bases from V and 2 bases from J, with 14 bases in between. The complete variable domain, with remaining parts taken from reference TRBV18 and TRBJ2-7, reads NAGVMQNPRHLVRRRGQEARLRCSPMKGHSHVYWYRQLPEEGLKFMVYLQKENIIDESGMPKERFSAEFPKEGPSILRIQQVVRGDSAAYFCASSNDGAPYEQYFGPGTRLTVT.

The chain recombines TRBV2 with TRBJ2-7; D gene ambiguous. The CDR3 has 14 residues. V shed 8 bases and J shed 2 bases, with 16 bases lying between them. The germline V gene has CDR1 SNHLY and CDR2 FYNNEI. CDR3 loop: CASQSSRNTYEQYF. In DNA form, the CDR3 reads TGTGCCAGCCAAAGTTCCCGAAACACCTACGAGCAGTACTTC.

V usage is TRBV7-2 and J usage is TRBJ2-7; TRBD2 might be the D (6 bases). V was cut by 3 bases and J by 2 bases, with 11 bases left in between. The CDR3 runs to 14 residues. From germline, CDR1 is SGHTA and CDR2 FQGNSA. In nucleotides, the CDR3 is TGTGCCAGCAGCTTGGGGGGATATGCCTACGAGCAGTACTTC. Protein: CASSLGGYAYEQYF. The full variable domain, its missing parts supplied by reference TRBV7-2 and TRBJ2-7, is GAGVSQSPSNKVTEKGKDVELRCDPISGHTALYWYRQSLGQGLEFLIYFQGNSAPDKSGLPSDRFSAERTGGSVSTLTIQRTQQEDSAVYLCASSLGGYAYEQYFGPGTRLTVT.

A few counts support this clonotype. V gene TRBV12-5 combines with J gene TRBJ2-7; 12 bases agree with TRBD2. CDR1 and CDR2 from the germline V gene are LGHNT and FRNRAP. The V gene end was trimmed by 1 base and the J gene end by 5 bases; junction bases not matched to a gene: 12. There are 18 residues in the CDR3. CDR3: CASGLDPLTSGSTHEQYF. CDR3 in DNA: TGTGCTAGTGGTTTGGACCCCCTGACTAGCGGGAGTACCCACGAGCAGTACTTC.

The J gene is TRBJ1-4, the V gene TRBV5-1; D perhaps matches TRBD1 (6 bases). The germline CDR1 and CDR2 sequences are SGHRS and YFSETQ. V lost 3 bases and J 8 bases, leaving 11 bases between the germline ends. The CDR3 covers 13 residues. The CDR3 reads CASSWGHGEKLFF. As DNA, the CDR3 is TGCGCCAGCAGCTGGGGACACGGCGAAAAACTGTTTTTT.

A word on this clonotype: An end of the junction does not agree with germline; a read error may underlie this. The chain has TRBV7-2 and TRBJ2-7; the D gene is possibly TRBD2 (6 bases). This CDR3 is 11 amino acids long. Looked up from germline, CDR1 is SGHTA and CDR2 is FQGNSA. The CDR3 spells CVSSGGAEQYF. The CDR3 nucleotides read TGTGTCAGCAGCGGCGGGGCCGAGCAGTACTTC.